The 31 T cell receptor beta chains in this list originate from one sample, sequenced in a study of radiotherapy plus CTLA-4 blockade in lung cancer. Using immunoSEQ multiplex PCR, the repertoire was profiled, and TCRdb retains in-frame clones only, with some absent. The repertoire consists of 95,000 to 150,000 clones, with just under 90% occurring once and the leading ten covering 6.9%. The starting material was peripheral blood, obtained from a patient treated with radiotherapy plus ipilimumab. These receptors were obtained from a human donor with non-small cell lung cancer that progressed on radiotherapy plus ipilimumab.

The V gene is TRBV6-5, the J gene TRBJ2-7, with 7 bases lining up with TRBD1. Germline loops: CDR1 MNHEY, CDR2 SVGAGI. This CDR3 is 16 amino acids long. J lost 7 bases, V lost 0 bases, and 12 bases had no gene match. The CDR3 DNA sequence: TGTGCCAGCAGTTACTCGGTGATGCACAGGGGCGGTGAGCAGTACTTC. Protein product: CASSYSVMHRGGEQYF.

The chain employs TRBV11-2 and TRBJ2-1; D is unresolved. Germline V gene sequence: CDR1 SGHAT, CDR2 FQNNGV. The CDR3 totals 13 residues. V was clipped by 7 bases and J by 2 bases, with 9 bases between them. The CDR3 nucleotides are TGTGCCAGCAATCGGGCGGCCTACAATGAGCAGTTCTTC. Protein: CASNRAAYNEQFF.

V usage is TRBV5-1 and J usage is TRBJ1-5; 7 bases are shared with TRBD1. CDR1 and CDR2 (germline): SGHRS, YFSETQ. This CDR3 is built from 16 residues. Trimming at V came to 0 bases and at J to 4 bases, leaving 7 bases not matched to a gene. In DNA form, the CDR3 reads TGCGCCAGCAGCTTGGCTCCAGGGGGAACAAATCAGCCCCAGCATTTT. Protein sequence: CASSLAPGGTNQPQHF.

This clone was counted a few times. The chain's CDR3 is CAISDPNRAGGNTIYF. The CDR3 DNA follows: TGTGCCATCAGTGACCCAAACAGGGCAGGTGGAAACACCATATATTTT. The chain carries TRBV10-3 and TRBJ1-3; possible D gene TRBD1, 6 bases. The CDR3 has 16 residues. Per the germline V gene, CDR1 is ENHRY and CDR2 is SYGVKD. V was pared by 3 bases and J by 3 bases, with 15 bases between.

The rearrangement joins TRBV25-1 to TRBJ1-1; D is possibly TRBD1 (5 bases). In germline, CDR1 is MGHDK, CDR2 SYGVNS. Trimming pared 4 bases from V and 7 bases from J, leaving 22 bases between. The CDR3 extends over 16 amino acids. CDR3 loop: CASSGGLGQGTIEAFF. The CDR3 DNA reads as TGTGCCAGCAGTGGAGGTTTGGGTCAGGGAACCATTGAAGCTTTCTTT.

The chain couples TRBV5-4 to TRBJ2-2; the D gene is possibly TRBD1 (6 bases). Trimming removed 4 bases from V and 5 bases from J, with 15 bases in between. There are 15 residues in the CDR3. The germline V gene has CDR1 SGHNT and CDR2 YYREEE (reference sequence). This CDR3 is CASSPGTSLTGELFF. CDR3 coding DNA: TGTGCCAGCAGCCCGGGGACAAGCCTGACCGGGGAGCTGTTTTTT. The full variable domain, its missing parts supplied by reference TRBV5-4 and TRBJ2-2, is ETGVTQSPTHLIKTRGQQVTLRCSSQSGHNTVSWYQQALGQGPQFIFQYYREEENGRGNFPPRFSGLQFPNYSSELNVNALELDDSALYLCASSPGTSLTGELFFGEGSRLTVL.

The V and J genes are TRBV5-8 and TRBJ2-5, with 11 bases identical to TRBD1. The length of the CDR3 is 15 residues. The ends lost 4 bases at V and 4 bases at J; junction bases unmatched: 6. Germline-derived CDR1 and CDR2 are SGHTS and YDEGEE. CDR3 amino acids: CASSHSGQGGETQYF. The CDR3 region has the DNA TGTGCCAGCAGCCATTCGGGACAGGGGGGAGAGACCCAGTACTTC.

V is TRBV11-3 and J is TRBJ1-3; no definite D call. Between the trimmed V and J ends, which lost 6 bases and 4 bases, there was a span of 13 bases. CDR3 length equals 14 residues. Looked up from germline, CDR1 is SGHNT and CDR2 is YENEEA. For the CDR3, the DNA is TGTGCCAGCAGACGGGGTACGCGGGGAAACACCATATATTTT. Protein sequence: CASRRGTRGNTIYF.

The J gene is TRBJ2-2, the V gene TRBV5-5; 7 bases match TRBD1. There are 16 residues in the CDR3. Unmatched junction bases numbered 4, after V lost 2 bases and J lost 0 bases. Germline CDR1 is SGHKS and CDR2 is YYEKEE (reference sequence). CDR3 DNA: TGTGCCAGCAGCTTCGAAACAGGGGCGAACACCGGGGAGCTGTTTTTT. This gives the protein CASSFETGANTGELFF.

The rearrangement links TRBV14 to TRBJ2-7; no clear D gene. V was cut by 1 base and J by 4 bases, with 8 bases left in between. Germline CDR1 SGHDN, CDR2 FVKESK. CDR3 length equals 13 residues. For the CDR3, the DNA is TGTGCCAGCAGCCAAGTCGCCGGGTACGAGCAGTACTTC. As protein: CASSQVAGYEQYF.

The chain carries TRBV5-4 and TRBJ2-3; no clear D. This CDR3 is built from 12 residues. Trimming removed 3 bases from V and 2 bases from J, with 4 bases in between. Germline assignment: CDR1 SGHNT and CDR2 YYREEE (reference sequence). CDR3 sequence reads: CASSWDTDTQYF. The CDR3 bases are TGTGCCAGCAGCTGGGACACAGATACGCAGTATTTT.

J is TRBJ2-1 and V is TRBV4-1; no reliable D call. The V and J ends lost 1 base and 7 bases respectively, with 2 bases between them. The CDR3 extends over 11 amino acids. The V gene's germline CDR1 is MGHRA and CDR2 YSYEKL. CDR3 residues: CASSQVNEQFF. The CDR3 DNA reads TGCGCCAGCAGCCAAGTTAATGAGCAGTTCTTC.

The chain carries TRBV30 and TRBJ2-7; D is undetermined. Germline-derived CDR1 and CDR2 are GTSNPN and SVGIG (reference sequence). The CDR3 has 15 amino acids. Trimming took off 4 bases at V and 2 bases at J, with 18 bases between the two ends. For the CDR3, the DNA is TGTGCCTGGAAAAGGCCCGGAACAGCTCCCTACGAGCAGTACTTC. This encodes CAWKRPGTAPYEQYF.

The rearrangement uses TRBV2 and TRBJ1-3, with TRBD1 as a possible D gene (6 bases). The germline CDR1 and CDR2 sequences are SNHLY and FYNNEI. This CDR3 region has 14 residues. V lost 7 bases, J lost 4 bases, and 14 bases lay in between. This chain's CDR3 is CASKGGGAGNTIYF. The CDR3 bases are TGTGCCAGCAAGGGGGGGGGCGCCGGAAACACCATATATTTT.

The V call is TRBV19, the J call TRBJ2-4; D could derive from TRBD1 or TRBD2 (5 bases each). The V end lost 6 bases, the J end lost 12 bases, and 12 bases lay between the germline ends. The CDR3 consists of 11 residues. Germline lookup yields CDR1 LNHDA and CDR2 SQIVND (reference sequence). CDR3 DNA: TGTGCCAGTAGAGGGACCGTGGGTCAGTACTTC. Amino acid sequence: CASRGTVGQYF.

This clone showed up just once. This chain connects TRBV11-3 to TRBJ2-3; 10 bases match TRBD2. The V gene's germline CDR1 is SGHNT and CDR2 YENEEA. This CDR3 region has 15 residues. The trim removed 5 bases at V and 2 bases at J, leaving 4 bases unmatched. In nucleotides, the CDR3 is TGTGCCAGCAGCCACGGGACTAGCGCCACAGATACGCAGTATTTT. Protein: CASSHGTSATDTQYF.

The chain combines TRBV5-4 with TRBJ2-7; TRBD1 agrees at 9 bases. The CDR3 is 14 amino acids. CDR1 and CDR2 from the germline V gene are SGHNT and YYREEE (reference sequence). Germline trimming cut 1 base from V and 5 bases from J; bases unmatched to any gene: 4. Written as DNA, the CDR3 is TGTGCCAGCAGCTTGAGGGACAGGGTCAACGAGCAGTACTTC. Translated, it gives CASSLRDRVNEQYF. The full variable domain, rest sourced from reference TRBV5-4 and TRBJ2-7, is ETGVTQSPTHLIKTRGQQVTLRCSSQSGHNTVSWYQQALGQGPQFIFQYYREEENGRGNFPPRFSGLQFPNYSSELNVNALELDDSALYLCASSLRDRVNEQYFGPGTRLTVT.

The genes are TRBV28 and TRBJ1-1; D is undetermined. CDR1 MDHEN and CDR2 SYDVKM come from the germline V gene. Trimming took off 3 bases at V and 0 bases at J, with 8 bases between the two ends. The CDR3 length is 14 residues. CDR3 residues: CASSFPTLNTEAFF. In nucleotides, the CDR3 is TGTGCCAGCAGTTTCCCAACCTTGAACACTGAAGCTTTCTTT.

The chain carries TRBV6-5 and TRBJ2-1; TRBD2 agrees at 7 bases. Germline trimming cut 2 bases from V and 8 bases from J; bases unmatched to any gene: 12. Germline CDR1 reads MNHEY; CDR2 reads SVGAGI. CDR3 length: 16 residues. CDR3 coding DNA: TGTGCCAGCAGTTACGGGTTTGCGGGAGTATACTATGAGCAGTTCTTC. Translating gives CASSYGFAGVYYEQFF.

The CDR3 is CATSPPLAGGSEQFF. Here the CDR3 DNA reads TGTGCCACCTCACCCCCCCTAGCGGGAGGTAGTGAGCAGTTCTTC. The rearrangement uses TRBV6-1 and TRBJ2-1; 11 bases align to TRBD2. Germline V gene sequence: CDR1 MNHNS, CDR2 SASEGT. V lost 10 bases, J lost 9 bases, and 14 bases stayed unmatched. The CDR3 length is 15 residues.

The chain uses TRBV19 and TRBJ2-1, with D perhaps being TRBD1 or TRBD2 (5 bases each). This CDR3 has 15 residues. Per germline, CDR1 LNHDA and CDR2 SQIVND (reference sequence). Trimming shortened V by 4 bases and J by 4 bases, and 14 bases separated the two germline ends. The CDR3 reads CASSKGRTEYNEQFF. CDR3 nucleotide sequence: TGTGCCAGTAGTAAGGGACGGACGGAATACAATGAGCAGTTCTTC.

This clone showed up just a few times. The chain has TRBV5-1 and TRBJ2-2; D uncertain. CDR3 length: 14 amino acids. V was shortened by 1 base and J by 2 bases, with 6 bases between the two germline ends. Germline-derived CDR1 and CDR2 are SGHRS and YFSETQ. Here the CDR3 DNA reads TGCGCCAGCAGCTTGAGTCTAAACACCGGGGAGCTGTTTTTT. It encodes CASSLSLNTGELFF.

The rearrangement links TRBV9 to TRBJ2-7, with 12 bases fitting TRBD2. Trimming at V came to 0 bases and at J to 10 bases, leaving 11 bases not matched to a gene. Germline-derived CDR1 and CDR2 are SGDLS and YYNGEE. The CDR3 length is 16 residues. CDR3 region: CASSVGVTASGRDQYF. The CDR3 DNA reads as TGTGCCAGCAGCGTAGGGGTGACGGCTAGCGGGAGGGACCAGTACTTC.

This clone was recorded only once. The rearrangement links TRBV6-1 to TRBJ2-7; D possibly corresponds to TRBD1 (5 bases). From germline, CDR1 is MNHNS and CDR2 SASEGT. Trimming pared 7 bases from V and 3 bases from J, leaving 13 bases between. This CDR3 is 13 amino acids long. CDR3 DNA sequence: TGTGCCAGCATGGCAGGGAAAAGCTACGAGCAGTACTTC. It specifies CASMAGKSYEQYF.

The chain is built from TRBV4-1 and TRBJ2-6, with 8 bases that match TRBD2. The germline V gene has CDR1 MGHRA and CDR2 YSYEKL. This CDR3 has 16 residues. Germline trimming cut 4 bases from V and 0 bases from J; bases unmatched to any gene: 2. CDR3 sequence reads: CASSRAGGSGANVLTF. CDR3 DNA: TGCGCCAGCAGCCGGGCGGGGGGCTCTGGGGCCAACGTCCTGACTTTC.

The chain combines TRBV6-6 with TRBJ1-2; tentatively, D is TRBD1 (5 bases). Germline V gene sequence: CDR1 MNHNY, CDR2 SVGAGI (reference sequence). V gave up 6 bases and J gave up 2 bases, with 16 bases separating them. The CDR3 consists of 15 residues. The CDR3 DNA is TGTGCCAGCAGAAACCAGGGTTTGGTGAACTATGGCTACACCTTC. It specifies CASRNQGLVNYGYTF.

The chain links TRBV14 to TRBJ2-3; D not resolved. This CDR3 spans 15 amino acids. V was cut by 0 bases and J by 5 bases, with 12 bases left in between. Germline CDR1 reads SGHDN; CDR2 reads FVKESK. Here the CDR3 reads CASSQDGRNRDTQYF. In DNA form, the CDR3 reads TGTGCCAGCAGCCAAGATGGCCGGAACCGAGATACGCAGTATTTT.

The rearrangement links TRBV6-5 to TRBJ2-5; D remains unclear. Germline assignment: CDR1 MNHEY and CDR2 SVGAGI. V was pared by 5 bases and J by 5 bases, with 12 bases between. This CDR3 spans 13 amino acids. The CDR3 DNA is TGTGCCAGCAGTGAAGGGTTAGGGGAGACCCAGTACTTC. It encodes CASSEGLGETQYF.

The V call is TRBV7-8, the J call TRBJ1-3, with TRBD1 matching over 7 bases. This CDR3 has 20 residues. Germline values: CDR1 SGHVS, CDR2 FQNEAQ. The V and J ends lost 2 bases and 0 bases, in that order; junction bases with no gene match: 16. The CDR3: CASSLFPRQDRVGSGNTIYF. The CDR3 DNA sequence: TGTGCCAGCAGCTTATTCCCGAGACAAGACAGGGTGGGCTCTGGAAACACCATATATTTT.

The CDR3 DNA is TGTGCCAGCGAACAGGGCGTAGGGACTGAAGCTTTCTTT. Its protein product is CASEQGVGTEAFF. The chain combines TRBV5-5 with TRBJ1-1, with a weak D call TRBD1 (6 bases). CDR3 length: 13 residues. V dropped 7 bases and J dropped 5 bases, with 15 bases sitting between them. Germline V gene lookup returns CDR1 SGHKS and CDR2 YYEKEE (reference sequence).

The J gene is TRBJ2-3, the V gene TRBV11-3; D gene uncertain. This CDR3 has 15 residues. Germline lookup yields CDR1 SGHNT and CDR2 YENEEA. V was trimmed by 0 bases and J by 6 bases, leaving 13 bases between them. This chain's CDR3 is CASSLDLGPPDTQYF. CDR3 bases: TGTGCCAGCAGCTTAGATCTTGGCCCGCCGGATACGCAGTATTTT.